This TCR beta chain was recorded in a study of PD-1 blockade in classical Hodgkin lymphoma. At the level of the study: The nivolumab dose that patients received was 3 mg/kg, given intravenously every 2 weeks. Study observations and caveats: For complete responders, baseline diversity was comparable to that of newly diagnosed patients.

Noted time point: cycle 4 day 1 (C4D1), after five to seven weeks of nivolumab. Following autologous stem cell transplantation, relapse occurred in every patient, and exposure to brentuximab vedotin varied. Isolation of CD4+ T cells from thawed PBMCs was performed by magnetic negative selection. Best responses included complete response and partial response; otherwise, the best response was progressive disease. Turning to this clone: Its antigen remains unidentified.

Produced via immunoSEQ multiplex PCR; TCRdb's table is partial and in-frame only. The sample has around 37,000 clones, roughly 90% seen once. Trimming left V 5 bases short and J 3 bases short, with 8 bases between. From germline, CDR1 is SNHLY and CDR2 FYNNEI. This CDR3 region has 14 residues. Sequenced material: CD4+ T cells from blood, taken before the fourth cycle of nivolumab. This TCR was sampled from a human donor with classical Hodgkin lymphoma. The chain uses TRBV2 and TRBJ2-6; possibly TRBD2 for D (5 bases). CDR3 in DNA: TGTGCCAGCAGTACTAGGGATGGGGCCAACGTCCTGACTTTC. Protein sequence: CASSTRDGANVLTF. The whole variable domain, filled in from reference TRBV2 and TRBJ2-6, reads EPEVTQTPSHQVTQMGQEVILRCVPISNHLYFYWYRQILGQKVEFLVSFYNNEISEKSEIFDDQFSVERPDGSNFTLKIRSTKLEDSAMYFCASSTRDGANVLTFGAGSRLTVL.